The 26 T cell receptor beta chains below were found in one sample sequenced in a study of T cell changes during pregnancy in multiple sclerosis. Some clones are missing from TCRdb's copy, which holds only in-frame ones; the method was immunoSEQ multiplex PCR. The profile shows fewer than 85,000 clones, approximately 92% of them singletons. This specimen was peripheral blood, taken in the third trimester of pregnancy. These receptors originate from a female donor in good health, enrolled as a control in a pregnancy study.

This rearrangement joins TRBV27 to TRBJ2-2, with 8 bases lining up with TRBD2. V lost 2 bases to trimming and J lost 6 bases; unmatched junction nucleotides: 5. Germline V gene data show CDR1 as MNHEY and CDR2 as SMNVEV (reference sequence). CDR3 length equals 15 residues. CDR3 DNA sequence: TGTGCCAGCAGTTTAAACGGGAGGGCCGCCGGGGAGCTGTTTTTT. This sequence encodes CASSLNGRAAGELFF.

The chain joins TRBV28 to TRBJ2-7; TRBD1 matches at 9 bases. Germline V CDR1 and CDR2: MDHEN, SYDVKM. The CDR3 loop spans 13 amino acids. Trimming cost V 5 bases and J 9 bases; bases outside gene matches: 8. The DNA for the CDR3 is TGTGCCAGCAGTCCCCGGGACAGGGAGGGGCAGTACTTC. This gives the protein CASSPRDREGQYF.

This chain links TRBV6-4 with TRBJ2-1, with D perhaps TRBD1 (5 bases). The CDR3 covers 12 residues. The germline gives CDR1 MRHNA, CDR2 SNTAGT. V was clipped by 4 bases and J by 7 bases, with 8 bases between them. DNA for the CDR3: TGTGCCAGCAGTGGAGCAGGGAATGAGCAGTTCTTC. Residues: CASSGAGNEQFF.

The chain couples TRBV28 to TRBJ2-3; 10 bases are a match to TRBD2. The CDR3 contains 16 residues. J was trimmed by 0 bases and V by 5 bases; bases with no gene match: 5. From germline, CDR1 is MDHEN and CDR2 SYDVKM. The DNA of the CDR3 is TGTGCCAGCAGTGGAACTAGCGGGAAAAGCACAGATACGCAGTATTTT. Encoded protein: CASSGTSGKSTDTQYF. Full variable domain (missing parts from reference TRBV28 and TRBJ2-3): DVKVTQSSRYLVKRTGEKVFLECVQDMDHENMFWYRQDPGLGLRLIYFSYDVKMKEKGDIPEGYSVSREKKERFSLILESASTNQTSMYLCASSGTSGKSTDTQYFGPGTRLTVL.

CDR3 sequence reads: CASSPTTGGKTQYF. The CDR3 bases are TGTGCCAGCAGCCCAACCACAGGGGGGAAGACCCAGTACTTC. The genes are TRBV28 and TRBJ2-5, with 8 bases matching TRBD1. Germline loops: CDR1 MDHEN, CDR2 SYDVKM. This CDR3 has 14 amino acids. V lost 6 bases to trimming and J lost 6 bases; unmatched junction nucleotides: 9. Full variable domain (remainder filled in from reference TRBV28 and TRBJ2-5): DVKVTQSSRYLVKRTGEKVFLECVQDMDHENMFWYRQDPGLGLRLIYFSYDVKMKEKGDIPEGYSVSREKKERFSLILESASTNQTSMYLCASSPTTGGKTQYFGPGTRLLVL.

The chain recombines TRBV11-2 with TRBJ2-5; maybe TRBD1 (5 bases). Trimming took 4 bases from V and 1 from J, leaving 10 bases between them. This CDR3 comprises 14 residues. CDR1 and CDR2 from the germline V gene are SGHAT and FQNNGV. The CDR3 protein is CASSSWTSQETQYF. The CDR3 bases are TGTGCCAGCAGCTCGTGGACATCCCAAGAGACCCAGTACTTC.

The CDR3 sequence: CAAKSGTSSGNTIYF. The CDR3 DNA reads TGTGCCGCCAAGTCCGGGACTTCCTCTGGAAACACCATATATTTT. The gene calls are TRBV19 and TRBJ1-3, with D possibly TRBD1 on 5 matching bases. Germline CDR1 and CDR2: LNHDA and SQIVND (reference sequence). This CDR3 contains 15 residues. Deletions cut 11 bases from V and 0 bases from J, with 17 bases between.

The V gene is TRBV7-2, the J gene TRBJ2-2, with a tentative D call TRBD2 (5 bases). The V gene's germline CDR1 is SGHTA and CDR2 FQGNSA. V dropped 5 bases and J dropped 5 bases, with 15 bases sitting between them. This CDR3 is 15 amino acids long. CDR3: CASSRTVARTGELFF. The DNA of the CDR3 is TGTGCCAGCAGCCGGACTGTAGCTAGGACCGGGGAGCTGTTTTTT.

The rearrangement joins TRBV6-5 to TRBJ2-5, with a possible D match to TRBD2 (6 bases). The CDR3 consists of 15 residues. Germline CDR1 and CDR2: MNHEY and SVGAGI. V dropped 6 bases and J dropped 5 bases, with 19 bases sitting between them. The CDR3: CASSFYGGASETQYF. CDR3 coding DNA: TGTGCCAGCAGCTTTTACGGGGGTGCGTCCGAGACCCAGTACTTC.

The chain joins TRBV28 to TRBJ1-4, with a tentative D call TRBD1 (6 bases). Trimming pared 6 bases from V and 0 bases from J, leaving 11 bases between. The CDR3 length is 15 residues. Germline CDR1 MDHEN, CDR2 SYDVKM. CDR3 amino acids: CASSSGAATNEKLFF. The CDR3 coding sequence is TGTGCCAGCAGCTCAGGGGCCGCAACTAATGAAAAACTGTTTTTT.

The chain carries TRBV10-2 and TRBJ1-1, with no clear D. Trimming cost V 0 bases and J 4 bases, with 12 bases left between them. The CDR3 is made up of 15 amino acids. Germline V lookup: CDR1 WSHSY, CDR2 SAAADI. The CDR3 here is CASSESGGQPTEAFF. In DNA, the CDR3 is TGCGCCAGCAGTGAGTCGGGCGGGCAGCCCACTGAAGCTTTCTTT.

This chain links TRBV5-4 with TRBJ2-7; TRBD1 agrees at 8 bases. The junction had 7 bases not matched to a gene; V was cut back by 5 bases and J by 0 bases. Germline assignment: CDR1 SGHNT and CDR2 YYREEE (reference sequence). The CDR3 extends over 15 amino acids. For the CDR3, the DNA is TGTGCCAGCAGTTCAACAGGGGGAAGCTCCTACGAGCAGTACTTC. This codes for CASSSTGGSSYEQYF.

The V call is TRBV4-3, the J call TRBJ2-7; possibly TRBD2 for D (6 bases). The length of the CDR3 is 16 residues. Trimming removed 1 base from V and 2 bases from J, with 15 bases in between. Per the germline V gene, CDR1 is LGHNA and CDR2 is YSLEER. The CDR3 region is CASSQGLASDAYEQYF. CDR3 nucleotides: TGCGCCAGCAGCCAAGGATTGGCTAGCGACGCCTACGAGCAGTACTTC.

The J gene is TRBJ1-1, the V gene TRBV7-9; no clear D. The V end was cut by 5 bases, the J end by 1 base, with 5 bases between. The CDR3 contains 12 residues. Germline V CDR1 and CDR2: SEHNR, FQNEAQ (reference sequence). The CDR3 region is CASSPENTEAFF. The CDR3 DNA reads as TGTGCCAGCAGCCCAGAGAACACTGAAGCTTTCTTT.

This chain joins TRBV5-1 and TRBJ2-7; D may be TRBD2 (5 bases). This CDR3 has 17 amino acids. Germline assignment: CDR1 SGHRS and CDR2 YFSETQ. V lost 0 bases and J 2 bases, leaving 18 bases between the germline ends. This chain's CDR3 is CASSLGPSASGAYEQYF. CDR3 bases: TGCGCCAGCAGCTTGGGACCAAGCGCGAGCGGAGCCTACGAGCAGTACTTC. Looking up the rest from reference TRBV5-1 and TRBJ2-7 gives the full variable domain: KAGVTQTPRYLIKTRGQQVTLSCSPISGHRSVSWYQQTPGQGLQFLFEYFSETQRNKGNFPGRFSGRQFSNSRSEMNVSTLELGDSALYLCASSLGPSASGAYEQYFGPGTRLTVT.

This clone showed up just once. The gene calls are TRBV12-2 and TRBJ2-6; TRBD2 is the table's D call, not checked against the DNA. TRBV12-2 is noted as a pseudogene. This CDR3 is built from 21 residues. CDR3 region: CASRLAASQEREGAGANVLTF. DNA for the CDR3: TGTGCAAGTCGCTTAGCGGCGTCCCAGGAGCGGGAGGGAGCAGGGGCCAACGTCCTGACTTTC.

The chain carries TRBV29-1 and TRBJ2-7; 10 nucleotides align to TRBD2. The J segment lost 5 bases and the V segment lost 4 bases, leaving 2 bases of the junction unmatched. The CDR3 loop spans 12 amino acids. Germline values: CDR1 SQVTM, CDR2 ANQGSEA. The CDR3 region is CSVGLAGDEQYF. DNA of the CDR3: TGCAGCGTTGGGCTAGCGGGGGACGAGCAGTACTTC.

The rearrangement uses TRBV7-7 and TRBJ2-6; D not certain. The CDR3 has 13 amino acids. The V gene's germline CDR1 is SSHAT and CDR2 FNYEAQ (reference sequence). V lost 4 bases to trimming and J lost 4 bases, with 5 bases between them. As DNA, the CDR3 is TGTGCCAGCAGCTCTGTCGGGGCCAACGTCCTGACTTTC. Its translation: CASSSVGANVLTF.

This clone showed up just once. The V and J genes are TRBV5-1 and TRBJ2-5; 7 positions agree with TRBD2. Germline V lookup: CDR1 SGHRS, CDR2 YFSETQ. The V gene end was trimmed by 3 bases and the J gene end by 5 bases; junction bases not matched to a gene: 13. This CDR3 region has 16 residues. The CDR3 DNA sequence: TGCGCCAGCAGCTGGGTCGAAGGGACTATCGGGGAGACCCAGTACTTC. Translating gives CASSWVEGTIGETQYF.

The chain uses TRBV11-2 and TRBJ2-5, with D tentatively TRBD2 (5 bases). Per germline, CDR1 SGHAT and CDR2 FQNNGV. Trimming left V 5 bases short and J 2 bases short, with 15 bases between. This CDR3 contains 15 residues. CDR3: CASSPYGISQETQYF. CDR3 in DNA: TGTGCCAGCAGCCCCTACGGGATTTCACAAGAGACCCAGTACTTC.

This clone has more than one count but fewer than ten. V usage is TRBV10-3 and J usage is TRBJ1-1, with 9 positions matching TRBD1. V gave up 4 bases and J gave up 4 bases; unmatched junction bases: 4. Per germline, CDR1 ENHRY and CDR2 SYGVKD. This CDR3 region has 14 residues. The CDR3 is CAISGGTGFTEAFF. CDR3 coding DNA: TGTGCCATCAGTGGAGGGACAGGGTTCACTGAAGCTTTCTTT.

The chain recombines TRBV18 with TRBJ1-5; D uncertain. Trimming took off 3 bases at V and 5 bases at J, with 8 bases between the two ends. Germline V CDR1 and CDR2: KGHSH, LQKENI. This CDR3 is built from 13 residues. CDR3 sequence reads: CASSPGRDQPQHF. The CDR3 region has the DNA TGTGCCAGCTCACCCGGGAGGGATCAGCCCCAGCATTTT.

The chain is built from TRBV5-6 and TRBJ1-3; 9 positions agree with TRBD1. The CDR3 is made up of 15 amino acids. CDR1 is SGHDT and CDR2 is YYEEEE in the germline V gene. J lost 2 bases, V lost 3 bases, and 3 bases had no gene match. The CDR3 sequence: CASSSGDRAGNTIYF. The CDR3, as DNA: TGTGCCAGCAGCTCCGGGGACAGGGCTGGAAACACCATATATTTT.

The chain couples TRBV25-1 to TRBJ2-7; D may be TRBD1 (6 bases). The CDR3 covers 13 residues. Trimming cost V 3 bases and J 0 bases, with 6 bases left between them. In germline, CDR1 is MGHDK, CDR2 SYGVNS. For the CDR3, the DNA is TGTGCCAGCAGTGAGACAGGCTCCTACGAGCAGTACTTC. This codes for CASSETGSYEQYF.

This chain joins TRBV2 and TRBJ1-1; 7 nucleotides match TRBD1. V lost 6 bases to trimming and J lost 3 bases; unmatched junction nucleotides: 4. The germline CDR1 and CDR2 sequences are SNHLY and FYNNEI. The CDR3 sequence is 13 residues long. CDR3 coding DNA: TGTGCCAGCAGCGGTACAGGGGACACTGAAGCTTTCTTT. Amino acids: CASSGTGDTEAFF.

V gene TRBV6-1 combines with J gene TRBJ2-5, with 7 bases aligning to TRBD2. Gene TRBJ2-7 matches the end of the DNA better, so the J call may be wrong. This CDR3 is 15 amino acids long. The germline gives CDR1 MNHNS, CDR2 SASEGT. This chain's CDR3 is CASSEGAGESYEQYF. Here the CDR3 DNA reads TGTGCCAGCAGTGAAGGTGCGGGGGAGTCCTACGAGCAGTACTTC.